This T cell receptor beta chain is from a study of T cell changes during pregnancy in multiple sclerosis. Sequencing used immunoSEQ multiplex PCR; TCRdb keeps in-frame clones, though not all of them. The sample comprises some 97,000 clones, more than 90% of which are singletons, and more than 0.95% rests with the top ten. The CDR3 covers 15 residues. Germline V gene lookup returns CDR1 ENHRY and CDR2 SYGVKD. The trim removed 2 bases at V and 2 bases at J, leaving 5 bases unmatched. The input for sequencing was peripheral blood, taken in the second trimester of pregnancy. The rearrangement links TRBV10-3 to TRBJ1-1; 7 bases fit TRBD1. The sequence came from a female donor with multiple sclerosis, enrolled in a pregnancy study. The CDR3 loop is CAISEEGTVNTEAFF. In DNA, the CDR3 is TGTGCCATCAGTGAGGAGGGGACAGTAAACACTGAAGCTTTCTTT.